This passage covers 30 T cell receptor beta chains from one sample sequenced in a study of post-analysis software for immune sequencing data (dated by TCRdb to about 2015). The investigation overall reported the following: Four to six TRBV segments, including TRBV5-6, TRBV5-1 and TRBV20-1, were significantly more frequent in patients than controls.

The library was generated by PCR. The instrument given in TCRdb is Illumina HiSeq 2500. To reduce PCR and sequencing biases, unique molecular identifiers were incorporated into the TCR beta cDNA libraries. TCRdb redid the processing of the public reads, applying fastp at Q25 and MiXCR, and retained in-frame beta chains. A single entry per CDR3 protein holds the most common genes and DNA from its merged rows. The sample records roughly 800,000 distinct CDR3 sequences, roughly 46% of which are singletons. The ten largest clones capture just under 5% of the sample. No antigen has been identified for these receptors. The specimen sequenced was blood. Receptor source: a girl aged 5 to 17 with multiple sclerosis.

This clonotype has just a few counts. This chain joins TRBV7-2 and TRBJ1-4; D gene uncertain. Germline V lookup: CDR1 SGHTA, CDR2 FQGNSA. The V end was cut by 4 bases, the J end by 4 bases, with 13 bases between. The CDR3 extends over 15 amino acids. The CDR3 loop reads CASSSNGRINEKLFF. The CDR3 bases are TGTGCCAGCAGCTCTAACGGACGGATTAATGAAAAACTGTTTTTT.

The V and J genes are TRBV9 and TRBJ2-3; TRBD1 might be the D (5 bases). CDR1 is SGDLS, CDR2 YYNGEE, per germline. The CDR3 extends over 14 amino acids. Deletions cut 6 bases from V and 4 bases from J, with 15 bases between. The CDR3 spells CASNHQGGSDTQYF. CDR3 sequence (DNA): TGTGCCAGCAACCATCAGGGTGGGTCAGATACGCAGTATTTT.

This clonotype was observed a few times. The chain links TRBV11-2 to TRBJ2-1; no clear D gene. The CDR3 loop spans 14 amino acids. Trimming took 1 base from V and 5 from J, leaving 9 bases between them. Germline CDR1 and CDR2: SGHAT and FQNNGV. CDR3 region: CASSLGEGNNEQFF. CDR3 sequence (DNA): TGTGCCAGCAGCTTAGGGGAAGGGAACAATGAGCAGTTCTTC. Looking up the rest from reference TRBV11-2 and TRBJ2-1 gives the full variable domain: EAGVAQSPRYKIIEKRQSVAFWCNPISGHATLYWYQQILGQGPKLLIQFQNNGVVDDSQLPKDRFSAERLKGVDSTLKIQPAKLEDSAVYLCASSLGEGNNEQFFGPGTRLTVL.

This clonotype was found a few times. The rearrangement joins TRBV20-1 to TRBJ2-3; D not resolved. The germline gives CDR1 DFQATT, CDR2 SNEGSKA (reference sequence). The CDR3 runs to 14 residues. Trimming took off 4 bases at V and 0 bases at J, with 11 bases between the two ends. The CDR3 DNA is TGCAGTGCTAACCGACACCAGAGCACAGATACGCAGTATTTT. Translating gives CSANRHQSTDTQYF.

The chain is built from TRBV20-1 and TRBJ2-7; D is tentatively TRBD1 or TRBD2 (5 bases each). The germline V gene has CDR1 DFQATT and CDR2 SNEGSKA (reference sequence). The CDR3 covers 16 residues. The V end was cut by 1 base, the J end by 0 bases, with 16 bases between. The CDR3 here is CSARGEGQVISYEQYF. CDR3 bases: TGCAGTGCTAGAGGAGAGGGGCAGGTAATCTCCTACGAGCAGTACTTC.

This clonotype was counted many times. The chain uses TRBV2 and TRBJ1-2; 9 bases are a match to TRBD1. This CDR3 contains 15 residues. Trimming at V came to 5 bases and at J to 0 bases, leaving 4 bases not matched to a gene. CDR1 and CDR2 (germline): SNHLY, FYNNEI. The CDR3, as DNA: TGTGCCAGCAGTCTGGGACAGGGATCTAACTATGGCTACACCTTC. This sequence encodes CASSLGQGSNYGYTF.

The CDR3 region has the DNA TGTGCCAGTAGTCTAGCGGGAGGGCCTGGCACAGATACGCAGTATTTT. Translating it yields CASSLAGGPGTDTQYF. The genes are TRBV19 and TRBJ2-3; TRBD2 matches at 12 bases. Unmatched junction bases numbered 4, after V lost 5 bases and J lost 1 base. The CDR3 consists of 16 residues. Per germline, CDR1 LNHDA and CDR2 SQIVND (reference sequence).

This sequence joins TRBV6-5 and TRBJ2-3; weak D call: TRBD2 (7 bases). CDR1 is MNHEY and CDR2 is SVGAGI in the germline V gene. The CDR3 has 16 residues. Trimming pared 8 bases from V and 3 bases from J, leaving 21 bases between. In DNA form, the CDR3 reads TGTGCCAGCGGGGAACTCGGGAGGAGGGGGACAGATACGCAGTATTTT. Its protein is CASGELGRRGTDTQYF.

The chain has TRBV7-2 and TRBJ2-3; no firm D call. The CDR3 spans 13 residues. V was pared by 8 bases and J by 0 bases, with 9 bases between. Looked up from germline, CDR1 is SGHTA and CDR2 is FQGNSA. CDR3 coding DNA: TGTGCCAGCGGCCAATGGAGCACAGATACGCAGTATTTT. As protein: CASGQWSTDTQYF.

This clonotype was counted only a few times. The CDR3: CSAAPPGRPWADTQYF. CDR3 sequence (DNA): TGCAGTGCTGCACCTCCGGGACGTCCTTGGGCAGATACGCAGTATTTT. The gene calls are TRBV20-1 and TRBJ2-3; D might be TRBD1 or TRBD2, each matching 5 bases. The length of the CDR3 is 16 residues. V was trimmed by 5 bases and J by 4 bases, leaving 22 bases between them. CDR1 and CDR2 from the germline V gene are DFQATT and SNEGSKA (reference sequence).

This clonotype showed up many times. This rearrangement joins TRBV28 to TRBJ2-1; 10 bases are shared with TRBD2. The V and J ends lost 6 bases and 6 bases, in that order; junction bases with no gene match: 8. From germline, CDR1 is MDHEN and CDR2 SYDVKM. This CDR3 contains 15 residues. As DNA, the CDR3 is TGTGCCAGCAGCCCCCTAGCGGGAGTTGGCAATGAGCAGTTCTTC. It translates to CASSPLAGVGNEQFF.

This rearrangement joins TRBV6-5 to TRBJ2-1, with D possibly called TRBD1 or TRBD2 (5 bases each). Germline assignment: CDR1 MNHEY and CDR2 SVGAGI. The germline V and J ends were trimmed by 5 bases and 8 bases, with 16 bases remaining between them. The CDR3 consists of 14 residues. The CDR3: CASSTGPTRYEQFF. CDR3 in DNA: TGTGCCAGCAGTACGGGACCCACTAGATATGAGCAGTTCTTC.

This clonotype has a handful of counts. The rearrangement joins TRBV5-1 to TRBJ2-1, with TRBD2 identical over 10 bases. Germline trimming cut 5 bases from V and 4 bases from J; bases unmatched to any gene: 6. The CDR3 covers 15 residues. The V gene's germline CDR1 is SGHRS and CDR2 YFSETQ. CDR3 sequence: CASRVGLAAYNEQFF. CDR3 bases: TGCGCCAGCAGGGTCGGACTAGCGGCATACAATGAGCAGTTCTTC. The variable domain in full, completed from reference TRBV5-1 and TRBJ2-1, reads KAGVTQTPRYLIKTRGQQVTLSCSPISGHRSVSWYQQTPGQGLQFLFEYFSETQRNKGNFPGRFSGRQFSNSRSEMNVSTLELGDSALYLCASRVGLAAYNEQFFGPGTRLTVL.

The gene calls are TRBV24-1 and TRBJ1-5; D perhaps matches TRBD1 (5 bases). This CDR3 is built from 14 residues. Germline assignment: CDR1 KGHDR and CDR2 SFDVKD. Trimming removed 4 bases from V and 9 bases from J, with 15 bases in between. The CDR3 bases are TGTGCCACCAGTGAAGCGGGCAGGGCTGGGCCCCAGCATTTT. As protein: CATSEAGRAGPQHF.

The chain is built from TRBV10-3 and TRBJ1-2, with D perhaps matching TRBD1 (6 bases). CDR1 ENHRY and CDR2 SYGVKD come from the germline V gene. This CDR3 has 12 amino acids. Trimming left V 4 bases short and J 6 bases short, with 9 bases between. This chain's CDR3 is CAISGHRDGYTF. In DNA, the CDR3 is TGTGCCATCAGTGGCCACAGGGATGGCTACACCTTC.

This clonotype was recorded a few times. The V and J genes are TRBV10-3 and TRBJ2-1, with D uncertain. The CDR3 has 11 residues. In germline, CDR1 is ENHRY, CDR2 SYGVKD. Trimming cost V 8 bases and J 5 bases, with 7 bases left between them. CDR3 protein: CAIGVDNEQFF. The CDR3 nucleotides read TGTGCCATCGGGGTGGACAATGAGCAGTTCTTC.

This chain uses TRBV20-1 with TRBJ2-1; 11 positions match TRBD2. This CDR3 has 18 residues. The J segment lost 8 bases and the V segment lost 1 base, leaving 16 bases of the junction unmatched. Germline CDR1 is DFQATT and CDR2 is SNEGSKA (reference sequence). This CDR3 reads CSARAIAGGSLTIDEQFF. DNA of the CDR3: TGCAGTGCTAGAGCAATAGCGGGAGGGTCCCTAACAATTGATGAGCAGTTCTTC.

This clonotype was detected a few times. The chain recombines TRBV29-1 with TRBJ2-5; D possibly matches TRBD1 or TRBD2 (5 bases each). CDR3 size: 14 residues. Germline CDR1 and CDR2: SQVTM and ANQGSEA. V lost 5 bases and J 2 bases, leaving 15 bases between the germline ends. CDR3: CSVSLLGVQETQYF. DNA of the CDR3: TGCAGCGTTTCTCTGTTGGGGGTACAAGAGACCCAGTACTTC.

The rearrangement links TRBV7-6 to TRBJ2-7, with 8 bases aligning to TRBD2. CDR3 size: 15 residues. CDR1 and CDR2 (germline): SGHVS, FNYEAQ. V lost 5 bases to trimming and J lost 2 bases; unmatched junction nucleotides: 8. CDR3 amino acids: CASSPVAGPTYEQYF. CDR3 nucleotides: TGTGCCAGCAGCCCCGTAGCGGGGCCCACCTACGAGCAGTACTTC.

This clonotype was observed a handful of times. This sequence joins TRBV29-1 and TRBJ1-2, with D unclear. Germline V gene sequence: CDR1 SQVTM, CDR2 ANQGSEA. This CDR3 comprises 13 residues. V was clipped by 6 bases and J by 3 bases, with 14 bases between them. The CDR3 DNA follows: TGCAGCGTACCAACCGGGCCCCACTATGGCTACACCTTC. Translated: CSVPTGPHYGYTF.

This chain connects TRBV7-2 to TRBJ1-5; 11 nucleotides match TRBD1. J was trimmed by 2 bases and V by 3 bases; bases with no gene match: 6. The CDR3 loop spans 17 amino acids. The V gene's germline CDR1 is SGHTA and CDR2 FQGNSA. The CDR3 loop reads CASSFGTGGRGNQPQHF. The CDR3 DNA is TGTGCCAGCAGCTTCGGGACAGGGGGTCGGGGCAATCAGCCCCAGCATTTT.

The DNA for the CDR3 is TGTGCCAGCAGCTTAGCCCTTAGGGGGAGGGCCAATGAGCAGTTCTTC. Its protein is CASSLALRGRANEQFF. The chain is built from TRBV11-3 and TRBJ2-1; TRBD2 might be the D (7 bases). Germline assignment: CDR1 SGHNT and CDR2 YENEEA. This CDR3 has 16 residues. Trimming pared 1 base from V and 6 bases from J, leaving 16 bases between.

Comment on this clonotype: A read error may produce the germline difference seen at one junction end. The chain joins TRBV5-1 to TRBJ2-6; 7 positions match TRBD1. The germline CDR1 and CDR2 sequences are SGHRS and YFSETQ. CDR3 length equals 17 residues. The CDR3 sequence is CASSLGTAFSGANVLTF. CDR3 nucleotides: TGCGCCAGCAGTTTGGGGACAGCATTCTCTGGGGCCAACGTCCTGACTTTC.

This clonotype showed up just a few times. The chain links TRBV4-2 to TRBJ2-3, with TRBD2 identical over 9 bases. V dropped 4 bases and J dropped 3; count of bases not matched to a gene: 11. This CDR3 has 17 amino acids. CDR1 LGHNA and CDR2 YNFKEQ come from the germline V gene. The chain's CDR3 is CASSPLGGRVGTDTQYF. The CDR3 region has the DNA TGTGCCAGCAGCCCCCTTGGCGGGAGGGTGGGGACAGATACGCAGTATTTT.

This clonotype was counted between two and nine times. The rearrangement uses TRBV10-3 and TRBJ2-1; weak D call: TRBD2 (6 bases). Germline-derived CDR1 and CDR2 are ENHRY and SYGVKD. Trimming left V 0 bases short and J 2 bases short, with 8 bases between. This CDR3 region has 15 residues. CDR3 residues: CAISESRTTYNEQFF. The DNA of the CDR3 is TGTGCCATCAGTGAGTCGCGGACTACCTACAATGAGCAGTTCTTC.

The chain is built from TRBV5-1 and TRBJ2-5; the D is unclear. The germline V gene has CDR1 SGHRS and CDR2 YFSETQ. This CDR3 has 14 amino acids. The V and J ends lost 7 bases and 0 bases respectively, with 13 bases between them. CDR3 region: CASEFNGDQETQYF. Written as DNA, the CDR3 is TGCGCCAGCGAGTTCAACGGTGACCAAGAGACCCAGTACTTC.

This clonotype was counted a few times. The genes are TRBV7-2 and TRBJ2-7; D possibly uses TRBD1 or TRBD2 (5 bases each). The germline gives CDR1 SGHTA, CDR2 FQGNSA. Trimming took 5 bases from V and 0 from J, leaving 29 bases between them. This CDR3 comprises 20 residues. CDR3 loop: CASSPYDFGTMDGSSYEQYF. In DNA form, the CDR3 reads TGTGCCAGCAGCCCTTATGACTTTGGGACCATGGACGGAAGCTCCTACGAGCAGTACTTC.

The sample holds a few counts of this clonotype. V and J are TRBV5-1 and TRBJ2-7, with 12 bases that match TRBD2. From germline, CDR1 is SGHRS and CDR2 YFSETQ. V was clipped by 6 bases and J by 7 bases; unmatched bases: 8. This CDR3 has 14 amino acids. The CDR3 DNA is TGCGCCAGCAAACTAGCGGGAGGTGCGGAGGAGCAGTACTTC. Protein sequence: CASKLAGGAEEQYF.

The J gene is TRBJ2-1, the V gene TRBV7-3; D not resolved. The CDR3 loop spans 15 amino acids. V dropped 5 bases and J dropped 8 bases, with 19 bases sitting between them. Germline CDR1 reads SGHTA; CDR2 reads FQGTGA. DNA of the CDR3: TGTGCCAGCAGCACCTCAGGAAACGGTCGTGATGAGCAGTTCTTC. Translation gives CASSTSGNGRDEQFF.

This clonotype was found once. The chain is built from TRBV19 and TRBJ2-3; D might be TRBD1 (5 bases). Germline lookup yields CDR1 LNHDA and CDR2 SQIVND (reference sequence). Trimming left V 1 base short and J 6 bases short, with 11 bases between. The CDR3 totals 14 residues. CDR3 sequence reads: CASSIVPGLDTQYF. CDR3 nucleotides: TGTGCCAGTAGTATAGTCCCAGGGCTGGATACGCAGTATTTT.